The entry below describes one TCR beta chain. Its specificity is unknown. The data originate from a study of T cell responses to AZD1222 COVID-19 vaccine. Study-wide findings and caveats: Seropositive at baseline were only a handful of AZD1222 recipients. Possibly, clonal diversity was underestimated; donors were largely white British and included more females. The span of vaccine-associated CD4 TCRs extended across spike, with dominance at 160-218 and 743-854.

The table came from immunoSEQ multiplex PCR; TCRdb's copy has only in-frame clones and leaves some out. The profile covers under 200,000 clones, with approximately 90% appearing a single time and 3.6% taken by the ten largest. V lost 1 base, J lost 7 bases, and 5 bases lay in between. In germline, CDR1 is LNHNV, CDR2 YYDKDF (reference sequence). The CDR3 has 12 residues. The rearrangement uses TRBV15 and TRBJ2-1; TRBD1 might be the D (5 bases). Source: peripheral blood, taken 28 days after the second dose of the MenACWY control vaccine. The receptor's source is an adult who received the MenACWY meningococcal vaccine as a control. CDR3 sequence reads: CATSRAGNEQFF. The CDR3 coding sequence is TGTGCCACCAGCAGAGCAGGGAATGAGCAGTTCTTC.